The rows below give T cell receptor beta chains drawn from one sample of a study of vaccination effects on CD4 cells after COVID-19. The data were produced by immunoSEQ multiplex PCR, yet TCRdb's version contains in-frame clones alone and is incomplete. The sample shows 30,000 to 40,000 clones, 55% to 70% of them seen only once. Their target antigens are unknown. Here the sequenced sample was CD4+ T cells from PBMCs cultured with SARS-CoV-2 spike peptides, taken after COVID-19 vaccination. These receptors all stem from a human donor who received a COVID-19 vaccine. Both conserved end residues are part of each CDR3. A D gene is named only where the DNA matches it firmly. Rows may omit the clone size; those that give it use once, few, many or a size class.

D,size,V,J,CDR3,DNA
NA,few,TRBV21-1,TRBJ1-5,CASRRTRFQGFDSNQPQHF,TGTGCCAGCAGAAGAACACGATTTCAGGGATTCGATAGCAATCAGCCCCAGCATTTT
NA,NA,TRBV6-5,TRBJ1-4,CATKRDWDNEKLFF,TGTGCCACTAAAAGGGACTGGGATAATGAAAAACTGTTTTTT
TRBD1,few,TRBV30,TRBJ1-2,CAWSDQQGARTF,TGTGCCTGGAGTGACCAACAGGGGGCCCGCACCTTC
TRBD2,NA,TRBV5-1,TRBJ2-1,CASSPYSGRAYNEQFF,TGCGCCAGCAGCCCATATAGCGGGAGGGCCTACAATGAGCAGTTCTTC
TRBD2,once,TRBV5-1,TRBJ2-1,CASTGGMAGESYNEQFF,TGCGCCAGCACGGGGGGTATGGCGGGAGAGTCCTACAATGAGCAGTTCTTC
NA,NA,TRBV7-6,TRBJ2-7,CASSLTDLAIYEQYF,TGTGCCAGCAGCTTAACGGACCTAGCGATTTACGAGCAGTACTTC
NA,NA,TRBV19,TRBJ2-6,CASKQDHSGANVLTF,TGTGCCAGTAAACAGGACCACTCTGGGGCCAACGTCCTGACTTTC
NA,NA,TRBV5-6,TRBJ2-5,CASSSQPTVQETQYF,TGTGCCAGCAGCTCCCAACCAACAGTCCAAGAGACCCAGTACTTC
NA,NA,TRBV7-9,TRBJ2-5,CASSPHQVLQETQYF,TGTGCCAGCAGCCCACATCAGGTCCTCCAAGAGACCCAGTACTTC
TRBD1,few,TRBV9,TRBJ1-1,CASSRDSHLGTEAFF,TGTGCCAGCAGCCGGGACAGCCATCTCGGGACTGAAGCTTTCTTT
TRBD1,NA,TRBV28,TRBJ2-7,CASGPGQGYEQYF,TGTGCCAGCGGTCCGGGACAGGGATACGAGCAGTACTTC
NA,NA,TRBV18,TRBJ2-5,CASSAGNQETQYF,TGTGCCAGCTCAGCAGGGAACCAAGAGACCCAGTACTTC